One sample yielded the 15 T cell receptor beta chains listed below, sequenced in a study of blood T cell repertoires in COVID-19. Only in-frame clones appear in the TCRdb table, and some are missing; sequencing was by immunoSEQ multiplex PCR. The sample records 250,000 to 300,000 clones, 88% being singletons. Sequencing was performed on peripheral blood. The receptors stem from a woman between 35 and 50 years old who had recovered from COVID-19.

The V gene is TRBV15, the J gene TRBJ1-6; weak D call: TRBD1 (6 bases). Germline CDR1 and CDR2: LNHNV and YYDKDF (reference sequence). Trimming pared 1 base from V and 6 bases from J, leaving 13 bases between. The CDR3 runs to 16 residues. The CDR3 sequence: CATSRGGGGTNSPLHF. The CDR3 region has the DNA TGTGCCACCAGCAGAGGAGGGGGGGGGACTAATTCACCCCTCCACTTT.

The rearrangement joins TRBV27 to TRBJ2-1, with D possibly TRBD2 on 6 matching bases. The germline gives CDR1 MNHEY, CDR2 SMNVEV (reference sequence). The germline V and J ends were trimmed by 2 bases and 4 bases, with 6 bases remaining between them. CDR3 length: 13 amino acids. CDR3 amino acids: CASSLGGYNEQFF. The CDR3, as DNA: TGTGCCAGCAGTTTAGGGGGGTACAATGAGCAGTTCTTC.

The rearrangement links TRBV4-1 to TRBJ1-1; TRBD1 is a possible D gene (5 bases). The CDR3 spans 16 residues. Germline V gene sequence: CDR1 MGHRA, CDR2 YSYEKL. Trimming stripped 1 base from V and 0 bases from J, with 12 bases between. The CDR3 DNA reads TGCGCCAGCAGCCAAGGGTGGGGGGAAATGAACACTGAAGCTTTCTTT. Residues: CASSQGWGEMNTEAFF.

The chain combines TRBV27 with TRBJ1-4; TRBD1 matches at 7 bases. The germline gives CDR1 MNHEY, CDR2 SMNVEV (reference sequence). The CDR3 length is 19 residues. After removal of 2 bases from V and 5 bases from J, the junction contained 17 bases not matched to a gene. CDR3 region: CASSLGLGTAVRGNEKLFF. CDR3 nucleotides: TGTGCCAGCAGTTTAGGGCTTGGGACAGCGGTGAGGGGGAATGAAAAACTGTTTTTT.

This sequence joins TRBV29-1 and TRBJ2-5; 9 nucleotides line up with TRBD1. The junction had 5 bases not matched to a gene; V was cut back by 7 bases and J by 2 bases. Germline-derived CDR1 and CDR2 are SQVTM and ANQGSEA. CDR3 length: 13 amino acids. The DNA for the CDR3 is TGCAGCGCGCCCGGGACAGGGCAAGAGACCCAGTACTTC. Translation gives CSAPGTGQETQYF.

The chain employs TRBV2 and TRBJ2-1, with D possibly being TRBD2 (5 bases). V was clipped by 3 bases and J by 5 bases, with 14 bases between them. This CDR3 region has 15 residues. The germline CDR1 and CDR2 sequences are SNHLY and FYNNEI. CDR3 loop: CASSEALFGDNEQFF. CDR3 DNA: TGTGCCAGCAGTGAGGCCCTCTTCGGGGACAATGAGCAGTTCTTC.

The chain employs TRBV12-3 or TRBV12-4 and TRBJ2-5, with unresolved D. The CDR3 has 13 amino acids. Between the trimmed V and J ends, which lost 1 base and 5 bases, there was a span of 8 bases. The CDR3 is CASSLGVRETQYF. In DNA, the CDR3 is TGTGCCAGCAGTTTAGGCGTGAGGGAGACCCAGTACTTC.

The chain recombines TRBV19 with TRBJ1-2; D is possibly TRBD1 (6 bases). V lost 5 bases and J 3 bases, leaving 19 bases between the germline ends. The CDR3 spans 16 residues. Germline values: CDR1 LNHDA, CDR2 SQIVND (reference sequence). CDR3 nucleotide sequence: TGTGCCAGTAGTTCTCGGGCAGGGGAACGCTACTATGGCTACACCTTC. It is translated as CASSSRAGERYYGYTF.

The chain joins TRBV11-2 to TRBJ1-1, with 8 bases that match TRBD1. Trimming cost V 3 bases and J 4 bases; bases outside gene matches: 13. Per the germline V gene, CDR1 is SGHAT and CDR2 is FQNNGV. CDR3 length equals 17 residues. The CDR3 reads CASSFFRGQGIFTEAFF. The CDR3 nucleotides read TGTGCCAGCAGCTTTTTTAGAGGACAGGGTATTTTCACTGAAGCTTTCTTT.

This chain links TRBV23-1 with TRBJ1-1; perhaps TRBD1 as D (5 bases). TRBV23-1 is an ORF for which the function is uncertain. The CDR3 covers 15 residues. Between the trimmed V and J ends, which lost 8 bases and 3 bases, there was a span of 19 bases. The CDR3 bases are TGCGCCAGCCCCCCCGGGCGGGACGGCTACACTGAAGCTTTCTTT. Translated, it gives CASPPGRDGYTEAFF.

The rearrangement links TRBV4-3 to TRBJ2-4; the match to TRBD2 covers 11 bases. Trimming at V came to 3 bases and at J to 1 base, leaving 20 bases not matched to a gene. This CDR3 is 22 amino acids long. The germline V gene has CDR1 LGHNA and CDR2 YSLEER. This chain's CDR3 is CASSQGTGTSGRTVGAKNIQYF. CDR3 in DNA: TGCGCCAGCAGCCAGGGGACAGGGACTAGCGGACGCACAGTGGGGGCCAAAAACATTCAGTACTTC.

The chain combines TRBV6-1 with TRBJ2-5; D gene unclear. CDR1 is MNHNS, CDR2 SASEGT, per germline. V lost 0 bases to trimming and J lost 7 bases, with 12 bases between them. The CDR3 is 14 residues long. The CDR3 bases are TGTGCCAGCAGTGAAGCCCCCCCTCCGCGGACCCAGTACTTC. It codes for CASSEAPPPRTQYF.

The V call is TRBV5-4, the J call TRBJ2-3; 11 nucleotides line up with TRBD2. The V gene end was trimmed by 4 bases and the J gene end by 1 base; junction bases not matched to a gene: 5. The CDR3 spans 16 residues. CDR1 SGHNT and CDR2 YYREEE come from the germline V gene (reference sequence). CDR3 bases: TGTGCCAGCAGCAAAACTAGCGGGAGTCGCACAGATACGCAGTATTTT. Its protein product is CASSKTSGSRTDTQYF.

CDR3 sequence (DNA): TGTGCCAGCAGCTTAACCCAGGGGGCGAACACTGAAGCTTTCTTT. Its protein product is CASSLTQGANTEAFF. The genes are TRBV7-9 and TRBJ1-1; 8 bases align to TRBD1. Germline CDR1 and CDR2: SEHNR and FQNEAQ (reference sequence). The CDR3 runs to 15 residues. The V gene end was trimmed by 2 bases and the J gene end by 1 base; junction bases not matched to a gene: 3. Combining the CDR3 with reference TRBV7-9 and TRBJ1-1 gives the whole variable domain DTGVSQNPRHKITKRGQNVTFRCDPISEHNRLYWYRQTLGQGPEFLTYFQNEAQLEKSRLLSDRFSAERPKGSFSTLEIQRTEQGDSAMYLCASSLTQGANTEAFFGQGTRLTVV.

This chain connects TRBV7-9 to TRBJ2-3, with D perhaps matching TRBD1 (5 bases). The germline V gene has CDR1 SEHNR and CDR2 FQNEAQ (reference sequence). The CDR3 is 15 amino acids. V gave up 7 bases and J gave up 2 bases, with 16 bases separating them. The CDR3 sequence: CASTLGAATTDTQYF. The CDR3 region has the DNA TGTGCCAGCACCCTAGGGGCAGCGACCACAGATACGCAGTATTTT. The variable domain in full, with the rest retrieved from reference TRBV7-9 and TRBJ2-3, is DTGVSQNPRHKITKRGQNVTFRCDPISEHNRLYWYRQTLGQGPEFLTYFQNEAQLEKSRLLSDRFSAERPKGSFSTLEIQRTEQGDSAMYLCASTLGAATTDTQYFGPGTRLTVL.